A single sample gave rise to the 19 T cell receptor beta chains below, sequenced in a study of CD8 T cells in Susac syndrome. RNA in amounts of roughly 0.5 to 1 ug was reverse transcribed with random hexamers. TCRdb processed the immunoSEQ multiplex PCR reads anew with MiXCR; each CDR3 protein has one entry. There are fewer than 150,000 distinct CDR3 sequences in the sample; around 93% occur only once, and under 0.2% lies in the top ten. The specimen sequenced was CD8+ T cells from PBMCs. All receptors derive from a human donor with Susac syndrome.

The chain's CDR3 is CASSSPPSGITDTQYF. CDR3 nucleotides: TGTGCCAGCAGTTCTCCTCCTAGCGGGATAACAGATACGCAGTATTTT. The chain couples TRBV27 to TRBJ2-3, with 9 bases that match TRBD2. The V gene's germline CDR1 is MNHEY and CDR2 SMNVEV (reference sequence). The CDR3 length is 16 residues. Trimming cost V 4 bases and J 3 bases; bases outside gene matches: 8.

V and J are TRBV6-5 and TRBJ2-2; D not certain. Germline V gene lookup returns CDR1 MNHEY and CDR2 SVGAGI. CDR3 length equals 13 residues. The ends were cut back, 2 bases at V and 7 bases at J, with 8 bases in the middle. CDR3 residues: CASSYEDVGELFF. The CDR3 DNA sequence: TGTGCCAGCAGTTACGAGGACGTCGGGGAGCTGTTTTTT.

The chain combines TRBV6-5 with TRBJ2-1; no clear D. The CDR3 is 12 residues long. Trimming stripped 6 bases from V and 0 bases from J, with 3 bases between. CDR1 and CDR2 from the germline V gene are MNHEY and SVGAGI. CDR3 loop: CASRVSYNEQFF. CDR3 in DNA: TGTGCCAGCAGGGTCTCCTACAATGAGCAGTTCTTC.

J is TRBJ1-2 and V is TRBV7-9; no clear D gene. The CDR3 has 16 residues. V lost 4 bases, J lost 8 bases, and 23 bases lay in between. Germline CDR1 reads SEHNR; CDR2 reads FQNEAQ (reference sequence). For the CDR3, the DNA is TGTGCCAGCAGCTCCCCAACAGAGGCCACTCAGCGGGGCTACACCTTC. It encodes CASSSPTEATQRGYTF. Combining the CDR3 with reference TRBV7-9 and TRBJ1-2 gives the whole variable domain DTGVSQNPRHKITKRGQNVTFRCDPISEHNRLYWYRQTLGQGPEFLTYFQNEAQLEKSRLLSDRFSAERPKGSFSTLEIQRTEQGDSAMYLCASSSPTEATQRGYTFGSGTRLTVV.

The chain employs TRBV9 and TRBJ2-6; D call uncertain. The length of the CDR3 is 16 residues. Germline CDR1 and CDR2: SGDLS and YYNGEE. The V gene lost 1 base and the J gene lost 2 bases, with 10 bases spanning the gap. Written as DNA, the CDR3 is TGTGCCAGCAGCGTAAGAGCAGAACCTGGGGCCAACGTCCTGACTTTC. This codes for CASSVRAEPGANVLTF.

The J gene is TRBJ1-2, the V gene TRBV29-1; 12 bases map to TRBD1. J was trimmed by 1 base and V by 0 bases; bases with no gene match: 9. The CDR3 consists of 18 residues. The germline V gene encodes CDR1 SQVTM and CDR2 ANQGSEA. The CDR3 is CSVEDLGTGGASNYGYTF. The CDR3, as DNA: TGCAGCGTTGAAGATCTTGGGACAGGGGGCGCGAGTAACTATGGCTACACCTTC.

Only a few counts were recorded for this clonotype. V and J are TRBV19 and TRBJ1-5; D is undetermined. Per the germline V gene, CDR1 is LNHDA and CDR2 is SQIVND (reference sequence). There are 12 residues in the CDR3. The germline V and J ends were trimmed by 4 bases and 7 bases, with 8 bases remaining between them. This chain's CDR3 is CASSTGGQPQHF. The DNA of the CDR3 is TGTGCCAGTAGTACAGGAGGGCAGCCCCAGCATTTT.

This rearrangement joins TRBV15 to TRBJ2-1; tentatively, D is TRBD2 (6 bases). Germline-derived CDR1 and CDR2 are LNHNV and YYDKDF (reference sequence). The V gene lost 0 bases and the J gene lost 3 bases, with 12 bases spanning the gap. This CDR3 has 16 residues. CDR3 DNA sequence: TGTGCCACCAGCAGAGATTTGATGACTAGCTACAATGAGCAGTTCTTC. It yields the protein CATSRDLMTSYNEQFF. The whole variable domain, remainder taken from reference TRBV15 and TRBJ2-1, is DAMVIQNPRYQVTQFGKPVTLSCSQTLNHNVMYWYQQKSSQAPKLLFHYYDKDFNNEADTPDNFQSRRPNTSFCFLDIRSPGLGDTAMYLCATSRDLMTSYNEQFFGPGTRLTVL.

V and J are TRBV5-1 and TRBJ2-3; no definite D call. CDR3 size: 11 residues. V dropped 6 bases and J dropped 11 bases, with 13 bases sitting between them. CDR1 and CDR2 (germline): SGHRS, YFSETQ. Written as DNA, the CDR3 is TGCGCCAGCACTCAATTGTATCGGCAGTATTTT. As protein: CASTQLYRQYF.

The CDR3 coding sequence is TGTGCCAGCAGCTTTCCCGGGACAGCGAATCAGCCCCAGCATTTT. This sequence encodes CASSFPGTANQPQHF. The chain links TRBV5-4 to TRBJ1-5, with 7 bases lining up with TRBD1. CDR3 length: 15 amino acids. The germline gives CDR1 SGHNT, CDR2 YYREEE (reference sequence). Trimming removed 2 bases from V and 4 bases from J; junction bases left unmatched: 6.

The chain links TRBV6-6 to TRBJ2-1; 9 bases are shared with TRBD1. V dropped 4 bases and J dropped 7; count of bases not matched to a gene: 5. The germline V gene encodes CDR1 MNHNY and CDR2 SVGAGI (reference sequence). CDR3 length equals 14 residues. CDR3 coding DNA: TGTGCCAGCAGTTGGGGACAGGGCATGAATGAGCAGTTCTTC. Encoded protein: CASSWGQGMNEQFF.

The V gene is TRBV20-1, the J gene TRBJ2-7; D gene uncertain. V lost 6 bases, J lost 2 bases, and 17 bases lay in between. The germline CDR1 and CDR2 sequences are DFQATT and SNEGSKA (reference sequence). The CDR3 is 14 amino acids. The CDR3 region has the DNA TGCAGTGCCCTCAGACGGCTCTCCGCCTACGAGCAGTACTTC. Translating gives CSALRRLSAYEQYF.

This chain uses TRBV29-1 with TRBJ2-1, with D maybe TRBD1 (5 bases). This CDR3 spans 11 amino acids. The V gene lost 7 bases and the J gene lost 9 bases, with 13 bases spanning the gap. Per germline, CDR1 SQVTM and CDR2 ANQGSEA. As DNA, the CDR3 is TGCAGCGAACTCAGGGCAGGTGAGCAGTTCTTC. Its protein product is CSELRAGEQFF.

This sequence joins TRBV27 and TRBJ1-1; D ambiguous. The germline V and J ends were trimmed by 3 bases and 1 base, with 18 bases remaining between them. Per the germline V gene, CDR1 is MNHEY and CDR2 is SMNVEV (reference sequence). The CDR3 is made up of 17 amino acids. CDR3: CASSFASLGEGNTEAFF. In nucleotides, the CDR3 is TGTGCCAGCAGTTTCGCATCCCTGGGAGAAGGGAACACTGAAGCTTTCTTT.

The rearrangement joins TRBV15 to TRBJ2-7; D is unresolved. This CDR3 spans 12 amino acids. Trimming took 0 bases from V and 5 from J, leaving 5 bases between them. Germline CDR1 is LNHNV and CDR2 is YYDKDF (reference sequence). Written as DNA, the CDR3 is TGTGCCACCAGCAGAGATGGTCACGAGCAGTACTTC. Translating gives CATSRDGHEQYF.

This chain connects TRBV5-1 to TRBJ2-5; the D gene could be TRBD1 or TRBD2 (5 bases each). Germline assignment: CDR1 SGHRS and CDR2 YFSETQ. V was cut by 0 bases and J by 2 bases, with 11 bases left in between. This CDR3 is 15 amino acids long. This CDR3 reads CASSLATRGQETQYF. The CDR3 DNA reads TGCGCCAGCAGCTTGGCCACGAGGGGACAAGAGACCCAGTACTTC.

CDR3 coding DNA: TGCGCCAGCAGCCAAGATCTAGCGGGAGTTCTCGAGCAGTACTTC. This codes for CASSQDLAGVLEQYF. V gene TRBV4-1 combines with J gene TRBJ2-7; TRBD2 agrees at 10 bases. This CDR3 contains 15 residues. The J segment lost 6 bases and the V segment lost 0 bases, leaving 5 bases of the junction unmatched. In germline, CDR1 is MGHRA, CDR2 YSYEKL.

With respect to this clonotype: A junction end diverges from the germline sequence, so it may reflect a read error. The V gene is TRBV2, the J gene TRBJ2-7, with 11 bases lining up with TRBD2. This CDR3 spans 14 amino acids. Germline V gene lookup returns CDR1 SNHLY and CDR2 FYNNEI. CDR3 nucleotides: TGTGCCAGCAGCAGTTCGCCGGGACTAGCGGATGATCGCTTC. It yields the protein CASSSSPGLADDRF. Supplemented by reference TRBV2 and TRBJ2-7, the full variable domain reads EPEVTQTPSHQVTQMGQEVILRCVPISNHLYFYWYRQILGQKVEFLVSFYNNEISEKSEIFDDQFSVERPDGSNFTLKIRSTKLEDSAMYFCASSSSPGLADDRFGPGTRLTVT.

The chain is built from TRBV12-3 or TRBV12-4 and TRBJ2-7; D is possibly TRBD1 or TRBD2 (5 bases each). V lost 6 bases, J lost 2 bases, and 11 bases lay in between. The CDR3 sequence is 13 residues long. As DNA, the CDR3 is TGTGCCAGCAGCCGGGACGGTCCCTACGAGCAGTACTTC. Translated: CASSRDGPYEQYF.